The 18 T cell receptor beta chains presented below share a single source sample, sequenced in a study of cytomegalovirus exposure and HLA in healthy donors. Primers included in the PCR were 60 Vbeta and 13 Jbeta primers. Only in-frame clones appear in the TCRdb table, and some are missing; sequencing was by immunoSEQ multiplex PCR. The sample holds 130,000 to 150,000 clones, around 80% seen once. Sequenced material: PBMCs. Receptors were obtained from a male donor in good health and CMV-seronegative.

The chain combines TRBV10-3 with TRBJ2-7; 9 bases are shared with TRBD1. The V segment lost 4 bases and the J segment 2 bases; nucleotides outside the gene matches: 12. CDR1 and CDR2 (germline): ENHRY, SYGVKD. This CDR3 contains 17 residues. CDR3 DNA sequence: TGTGCCATCAGTGTTCTGCTCGACAGGGGGGTTACCTACGAGCAGTACTTC. Translation gives CAISVLLDRGVTYEQYF.

The CDR3 region is CAWTQGFGNQPQHF. The CDR3 bases are TGTGCCTGGACCCAGGGGTTTGGAAATCAGCCCCAGCATTTT. The chain joins TRBV30 to TRBJ1-5; a weak D match, TRBD1 (6 bases). The V end was cut by 4 bases, the J end by 4 bases, with 14 bases between. Germline V gene data show CDR1 as GTSNPN and CDR2 as SVGIG (reference sequence). The CDR3 runs 14 residues.

This chain joins TRBV7-9 and TRBJ2-2, with D maybe TRBD2 (5 bases). Germline V gives CDR1 SEHNR, CDR2 FQNEAQ (reference sequence). This CDR3 spans 12 amino acids. The CDR3 coding sequence is TGTGCTGTGCGGGCGGCCGCCGGGGAGCTGTTTTTT. Translation gives CAVRAAAGELFF.

This chain uses TRBV4-3 with TRBJ2-7, with 8 bases lining up with TRBD1. The CDR3 consists of 14 residues. J gave up 6 bases and V 4 bases, and 8 bases lay outside the gene matches. Germline CDR1 and CDR2: LGHNA and YSLEER. CDR3 bases: TGCGCCAGCAGCCCCCGACAGGGGCAAGGCGAGCAGTACTTC. Translating it yields CASSPRQGQGEQYF.

As to this clone: The same CDR3 can be traced to other DNA sequences in this sample. The chain couples TRBV7-9 to TRBJ1-5, with D perhaps TRBD1 (5 bases). The CDR3 runs to 13 residues. Germline CDR1 and CDR2: SEHNR and FQNEAQ (reference sequence). The V end was cut by 3 bases, the J end by 4 bases, with 7 bases between. The CDR3, as DNA: TGTGCCAGCAGCTTGTCAGGGAATCAGCCCCAGCATTTT. It encodes CASSLSGNQPQHF. Using reference TRBV7-9 and TRBJ1-5 for the parts outside the CDR3, the full variable domain is DTGVSQNPRHKITKRGQNVTFRCDPISEHNRLYWYRQTLGQGPEFLTYFQNEAQLEKSRLLSDRFSAERPKGSFSTLEIQRTEQGDSAMYLCASSLSGNQPQHFGDGTRLSIL.

The chain couples TRBV6-5 to TRBJ1-2, with D maybe TRBD1 (6 bases). Germline assignment: CDR1 MNHEY and CDR2 SVGAGI. The CDR3 spans 13 residues. V was pared by 6 bases and J by 2 bases, with 10 bases between. The CDR3 region is CASRTTGNYGYTF. In DNA, the CDR3 is TGTGCCAGCAGGACAACAGGGAACTATGGCTACACCTTC.

This CDR3 is CASSLGTSGYTEAFF. The CDR3 DNA reads TGTGCCAGCAGCTTAGGGACATCTGGTTATACTGAAGCTTTCTTT. The chain recombines TRBV5-6 with TRBJ1-1; D is possibly TRBD1 (6 bases). CDR1 and CDR2 (germline): SGHDT, YYEEEE. With 2 bases removed from V and 5 bases from J, the gap between germline ends came to 16 bases. This CDR3 contains 15 residues.

The chain has TRBV29-1 and TRBJ1-1; the D gene is possibly TRBD1 (5 bases). Germline lookup yields CDR1 SQVTM and CDR2 ANQGSEA. V was clipped by 7 bases and J by 0 bases, with 12 bases between them. The CDR3 runs to 13 residues. In nucleotides, the CDR3 is TGCAGCGCCTGCCAGGGCCTGAACACTGAAGCTTTCTTT. Its protein is CSACQGLNTEAFF.

This chain links TRBV7-6 with TRBJ2-5, with D possibly TRBD1 on 5 matching bases. V was shortened by 1 base and J by 6 bases, with 6 bases between the two germline ends. In germline, CDR1 is SGHVS, CDR2 FNYEAQ. The CDR3 contains 12 residues. As DNA, the CDR3 is TGTGCCAGCAGCTTAGAGGGGCAGACCCAGTACTTC. This encodes CASSLEGQTQYF.

This clone came up a few times. V usage is TRBV29-1 and J usage is TRBJ2-1; D not certain. The germline V gene encodes CDR1 SQVTM and CDR2 ANQGSEA. Trimming shortened V by 1 base and J by 10 bases, and 11 bases separated the two germline ends. This CDR3 contains 12 residues. The CDR3 protein is CSVEGLVDEQFF. CDR3 bases: TGCAGCGTTGAAGGCCTAGTTGACGAGCAGTTCTTC.

This clone was recorded once. The genes are TRBV30 and TRBJ1-2, with TRBD1 as a possible D gene (6 bases). Germline V gene lookup returns CDR1 GTSNPN and CDR2 SVGIG (reference sequence). This CDR3 contains 13 residues. Trimming removed 3 bases at V and 1 base at J, with 9 bases between. In DNA form, the CDR3 reads TGTGCCTGGAGCCCGGGACATAACTATGGCTACACCTTC. It is translated as CAWSPGHNYGYTF.

The chain is built from TRBV29-1 and TRBJ1-2; TRBD1 aligns across 8 bases. CDR1 is SQVTM, CDR2 ANQGSEA, per germline. The CDR3 consists of 14 residues. Trimming took 6 bases from V and 5 from J; bases not matched to a gene: 11. This chain's CDR3 is CSVKPQGGIYGYTF. CDR3 bases: TGCAGCGTCAAACCACAGGGGGGGATATATGGCTACACCTTC.

The chain uses TRBV5-1 and TRBJ2-2, with 10 bases that match TRBD1. Germline V gene data show CDR1 as SGHRS and CDR2 as YFSETQ. Germline trimming cut 1 base from V and 8 bases from J; bases unmatched to any gene: 8. The CDR3 has 16 residues. The CDR3 region is CASSLMTGGSSGELFF. For the CDR3, the DNA is TGCGCCAGCAGCTTGATGACAGGGGGCAGTTCAGGGGAGCTGTTTTTT. The whole variable domain, remainder taken from reference TRBV5-1 and TRBJ2-2, is KAGVTQTPRYLIKTRGQQVTLSCSPISGHRSVSWYQQTPGQGLQFLFEYFSETQRNKGNFPGRFSGRQFSNSRSEMNVSTLELGDSALYLCASSLMTGGSSGELFFGEGSRLTVL.

This chain connects TRBV6-5 to TRBJ2-1; possible D gene TRBD2, 6 bases. Deletions cut 11 bases from V and 1 base from J, with 12 bases between. CDR1 MNHEY and CDR2 SVGAGI come from the germline V gene. This CDR3 is 13 amino acids long. The CDR3 sequence: CAARGMSYNEQFF. CDR3 coding DNA: TGTGCCGCACGGGGGATGTCCTACAATGAGCAGTTCTTC.

The chain has TRBV9 and TRBJ2-1, with 9 bases aligning to TRBD2. V dropped 0 bases and J dropped 7; count of bases not matched to a gene: 5. The CDR3 contains 15 residues. Germline CDR1 and CDR2: SGDLS and YYNGEE. CDR3 loop: CASSVDGGGANEQFF. The DNA of the CDR3 is TGTGCCAGCAGCGTAGACGGCGGGGGGGCGAATGAGCAGTTCTTC.

The rearrangement links TRBV11-2 to TRBJ1-3; TRBD1 matches 7 bases. This CDR3 region has 16 residues. Per germline, CDR1 SGHAT and CDR2 FQNNGV. The V gene end was trimmed by 3 bases and the J gene end by 0 bases; junction bases not matched to a gene: 5. CDR3: CASSFRQGISGNTIYF. Written as DNA, the CDR3 is TGTGCCAGCAGCTTTAGACAGGGCATCTCTGGAAACACCATATATTTT. Full variable domain (remainder filled in from reference TRBV11-2 and TRBJ1-3): EAGVAQSPRYKIIEKRQSVAFWCNPISGHATLYWYQQILGQGPKLLIQFQNNGVVDDSQLPKDRFSAERLKGVDSTLKIQPAKLEDSAVYLCASSFRQGISGNTIYFGEGSWLTVV.

This clone was picked up a small number of times. This chain connects TRBV29-1 to TRBJ2-1; 7 nucleotides agree with TRBD1. The junction had 7 bases not matched to a gene; V was cut back by 1 base and J by 10 bases. The CDR3 sequence is 13 residues long. Per the germline V gene, CDR1 is SQVTM and CDR2 is ANQGSEA. The CDR3: CSVEGNRGSEQFF. The CDR3, as DNA: TGCAGCGTTGAAGGTAACAGGGGAAGCGAGCAGTTCTTC.

The chain employs TRBV28 and TRBJ2-7; 11 bases are a match to TRBD2. The CDR3 is 16 residues long. V lost 5 bases to trimming and J lost 3 bases; unmatched junction nucleotides: 9. Germline CDR1 MDHEN, CDR2 SYDVKM. The CDR3 sequence: CASSPPGLADYYEQYF. The DNA of the CDR3 is TGTGCCAGCAGTCCGCCGGGACTAGCGGACTACTACGAGCAGTACTTC.